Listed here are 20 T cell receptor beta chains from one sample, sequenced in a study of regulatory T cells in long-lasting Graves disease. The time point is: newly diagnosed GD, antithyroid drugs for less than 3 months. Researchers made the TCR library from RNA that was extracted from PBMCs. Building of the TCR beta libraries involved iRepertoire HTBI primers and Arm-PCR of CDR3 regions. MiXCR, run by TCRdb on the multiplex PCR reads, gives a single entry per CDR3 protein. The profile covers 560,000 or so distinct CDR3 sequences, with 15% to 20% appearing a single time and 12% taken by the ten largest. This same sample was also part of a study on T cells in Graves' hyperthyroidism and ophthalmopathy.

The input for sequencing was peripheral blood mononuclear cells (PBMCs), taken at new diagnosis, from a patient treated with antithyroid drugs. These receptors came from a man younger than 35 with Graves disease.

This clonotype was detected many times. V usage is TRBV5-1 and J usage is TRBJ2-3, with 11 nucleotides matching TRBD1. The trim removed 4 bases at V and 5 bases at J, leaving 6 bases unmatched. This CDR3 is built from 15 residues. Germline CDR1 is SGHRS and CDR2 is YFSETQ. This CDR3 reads CASSETGQGGDTQYF. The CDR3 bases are TGCGCCAGCAGCGAAACGGGACAGGGGGGAGATACGCAGTATTTT.

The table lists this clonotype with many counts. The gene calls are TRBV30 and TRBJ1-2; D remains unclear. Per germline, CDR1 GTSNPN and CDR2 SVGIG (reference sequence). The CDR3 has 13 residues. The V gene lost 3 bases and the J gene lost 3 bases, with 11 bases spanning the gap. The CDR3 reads CAWRGGLDYGYTF. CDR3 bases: TGTGCCTGGAGAGGCGGTTTAGACTATGGCTACACCTTC.

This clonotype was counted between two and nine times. CDR3 nucleotide sequence: TGCGCCAGCAGCTTGGCGGGAGAAGATACGCAGTATTTT. Amino acids: CASSLAGEDTQYF. The chain employs TRBV5-1 and TRBJ2-3, with a weak D call TRBD2 (6 bases). V lost 0 bases, J lost 5 bases, and 7 bases lay in between. The CDR3 has 13 amino acids. The germline V gene has CDR1 SGHRS and CDR2 YFSETQ.

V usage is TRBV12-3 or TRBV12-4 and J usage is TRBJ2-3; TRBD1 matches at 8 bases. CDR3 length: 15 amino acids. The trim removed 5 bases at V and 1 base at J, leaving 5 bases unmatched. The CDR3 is CASSQGAVRTDTQYF. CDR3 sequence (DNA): TGTGCCAGCAGTCAGGGGGCGGTGCGCACAGATACGCAGTATTTT.

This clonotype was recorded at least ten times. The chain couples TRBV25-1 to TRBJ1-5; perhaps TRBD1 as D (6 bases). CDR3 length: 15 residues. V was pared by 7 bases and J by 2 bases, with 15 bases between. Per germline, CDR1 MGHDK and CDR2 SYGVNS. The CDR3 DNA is TGTGCCAGCACCGCGGGGGGGCTTGGCAATCAGCCCCAGCATTTT. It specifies CASTAGGLGNQPQHF.

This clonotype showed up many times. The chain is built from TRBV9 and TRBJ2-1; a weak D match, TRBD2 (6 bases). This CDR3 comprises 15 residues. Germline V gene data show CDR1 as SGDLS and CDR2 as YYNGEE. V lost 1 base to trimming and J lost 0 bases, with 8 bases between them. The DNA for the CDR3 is TGTGCCAGCAGCGTATTCGGGAGCTCCTACAATGAGCAGTTCTTC. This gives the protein CASSVFGSSYNEQFF.

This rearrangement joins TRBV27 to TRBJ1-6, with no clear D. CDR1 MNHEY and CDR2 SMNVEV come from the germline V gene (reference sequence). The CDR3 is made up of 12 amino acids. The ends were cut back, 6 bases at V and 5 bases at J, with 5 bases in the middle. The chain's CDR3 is CASRLNNSPLHF. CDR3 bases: TGTGCCAGCAGATTGAATAATTCACCCCTCCACTTT.

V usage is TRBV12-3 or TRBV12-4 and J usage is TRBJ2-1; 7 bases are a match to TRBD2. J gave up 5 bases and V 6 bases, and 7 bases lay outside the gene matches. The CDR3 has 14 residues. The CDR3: CASSVGGIDNEQFF. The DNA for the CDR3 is TGTGCCAGCAGCGTGGGGGGGATAGACAATGAGCAGTTCTTC.

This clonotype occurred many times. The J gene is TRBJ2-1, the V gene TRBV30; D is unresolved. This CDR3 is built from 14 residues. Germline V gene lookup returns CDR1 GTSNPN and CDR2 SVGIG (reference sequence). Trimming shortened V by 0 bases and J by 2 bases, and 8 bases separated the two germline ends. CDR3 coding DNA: TGTGCCTGGAGTGTTTCTAGAACCTACAATGAGCAGTTCTTC. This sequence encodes CAWSVSRTYNEQFF.

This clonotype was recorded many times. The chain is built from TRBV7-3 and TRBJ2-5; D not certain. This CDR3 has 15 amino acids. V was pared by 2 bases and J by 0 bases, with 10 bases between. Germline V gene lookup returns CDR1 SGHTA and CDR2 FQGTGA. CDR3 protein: CASSLYGSHQETQYF. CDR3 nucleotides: TGTGCCAGCAGCTTATACGGCAGCCACCAAGAGACCCAGTACTTC.

This chain's CDR3 is CASSEAGAGLAGGTGELFF. For the CDR3, the DNA is TGTGCCAGCAGCGAAGCCGGGGCAGGGCTAGCGGGAGGAACCGGGGAGCTGTTTTTT. This chain joins TRBV13 and TRBJ2-2; 11 bases map to TRBD2. V lost 5 bases, J lost 5 bases, and 16 bases stayed unmatched. Germline CDR1 and CDR2: PRHDT and FYEKMQ (reference sequence). CDR3 length equals 19 residues.

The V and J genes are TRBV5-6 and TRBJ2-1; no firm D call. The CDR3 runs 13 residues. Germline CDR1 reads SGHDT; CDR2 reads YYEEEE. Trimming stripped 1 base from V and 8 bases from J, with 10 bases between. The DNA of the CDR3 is TGTGCCAGCAGCTTGTACAGCGTACATGAGCAGTTCTTC. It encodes CASSLYSVHEQFF.

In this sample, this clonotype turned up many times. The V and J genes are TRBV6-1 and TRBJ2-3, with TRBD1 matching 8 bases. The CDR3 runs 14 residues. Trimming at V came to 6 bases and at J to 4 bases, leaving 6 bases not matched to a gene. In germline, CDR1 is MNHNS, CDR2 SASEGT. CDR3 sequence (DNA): TGTGCCAGCAGCGATGACAGGGGCCCAGATACGCAGTATTTT. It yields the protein CASSDDRGPDTQYF.

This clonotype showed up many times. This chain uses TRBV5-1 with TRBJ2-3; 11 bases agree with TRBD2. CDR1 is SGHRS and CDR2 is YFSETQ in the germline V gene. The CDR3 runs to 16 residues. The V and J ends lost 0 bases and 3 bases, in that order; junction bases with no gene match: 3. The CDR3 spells CASSLGASGRTDTQYF. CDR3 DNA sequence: TGCGCCAGCAGCTTGGGTGCTAGCGGGAGGACAGATACGCAGTATTTT.

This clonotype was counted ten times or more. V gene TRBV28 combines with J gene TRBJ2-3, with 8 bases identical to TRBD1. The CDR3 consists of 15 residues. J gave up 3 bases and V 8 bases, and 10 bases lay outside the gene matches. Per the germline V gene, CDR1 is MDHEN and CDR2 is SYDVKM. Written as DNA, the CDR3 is TGTGCCAGCGGGCCACCGGGACAGGAGACAGATACGCAGTATTTT. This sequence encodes CASGPPGQETDTQYF.

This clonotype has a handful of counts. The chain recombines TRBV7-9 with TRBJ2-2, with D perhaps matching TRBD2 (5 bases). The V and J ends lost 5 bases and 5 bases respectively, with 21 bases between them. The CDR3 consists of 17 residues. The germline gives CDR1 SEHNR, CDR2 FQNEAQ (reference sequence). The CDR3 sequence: CASSPGWGGRWTGELFF. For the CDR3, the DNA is TGTGCCAGCAGCCCCGGATGGGGTGGGAGATGGACCGGGGAGCTGTTTTTT.

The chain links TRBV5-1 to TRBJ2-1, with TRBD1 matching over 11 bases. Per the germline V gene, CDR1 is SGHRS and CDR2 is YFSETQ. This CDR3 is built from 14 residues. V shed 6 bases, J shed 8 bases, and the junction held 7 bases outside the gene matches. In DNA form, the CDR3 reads TGCGCCAGCACCGGACAGGGGGCTTCGCATGAGCAGTTCTTC. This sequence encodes CASTGQGASHEQFF.

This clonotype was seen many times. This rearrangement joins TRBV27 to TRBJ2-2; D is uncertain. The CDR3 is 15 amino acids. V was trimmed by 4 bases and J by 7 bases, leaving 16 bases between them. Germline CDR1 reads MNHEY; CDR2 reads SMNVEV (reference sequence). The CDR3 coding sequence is TGTGCCAGCAGTTCCACACGCTTCCTCGTCGGGGAGCTGTTTTTT. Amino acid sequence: CASSSTRFLVGELFF.

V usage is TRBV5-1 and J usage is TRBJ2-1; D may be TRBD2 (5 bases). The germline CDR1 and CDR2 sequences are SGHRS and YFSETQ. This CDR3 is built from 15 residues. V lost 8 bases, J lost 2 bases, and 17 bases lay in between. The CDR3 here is CASVGGLTPYNEQFF. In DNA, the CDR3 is TGCGCCAGTGTGGGCGGGCTCACTCCCTACAATGAGCAGTTCTTC.

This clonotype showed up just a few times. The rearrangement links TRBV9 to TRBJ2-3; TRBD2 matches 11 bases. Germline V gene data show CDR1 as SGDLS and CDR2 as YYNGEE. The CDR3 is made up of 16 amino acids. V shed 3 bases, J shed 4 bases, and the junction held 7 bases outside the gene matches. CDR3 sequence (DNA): TGTGCCAGCAGCGAACAACTAGCGGGAGTCGCAGATACGCAGTATTTT. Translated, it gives CASSEQLAGVADTQYF.